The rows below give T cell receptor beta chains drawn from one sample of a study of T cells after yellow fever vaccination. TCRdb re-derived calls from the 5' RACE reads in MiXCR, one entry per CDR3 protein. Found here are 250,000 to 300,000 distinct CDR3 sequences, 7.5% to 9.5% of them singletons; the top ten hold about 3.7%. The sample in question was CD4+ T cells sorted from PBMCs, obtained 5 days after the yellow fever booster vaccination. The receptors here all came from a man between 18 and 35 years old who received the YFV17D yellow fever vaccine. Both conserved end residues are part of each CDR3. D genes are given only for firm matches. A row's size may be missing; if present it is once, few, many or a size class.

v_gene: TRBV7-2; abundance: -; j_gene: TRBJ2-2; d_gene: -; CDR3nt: TGTGCCAGCAGCTTAGTTAGCAGCAGGGGCGGGGAGCTGTTTTTT; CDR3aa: CASSLVSSRGGELFF
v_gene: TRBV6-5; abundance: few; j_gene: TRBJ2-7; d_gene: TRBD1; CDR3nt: TGTGCCAGCAGACCATTGAGGGCAGGGGGTAGGTACGAGCAGTACTTC; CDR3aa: CASRPLRAGGRYEQYF
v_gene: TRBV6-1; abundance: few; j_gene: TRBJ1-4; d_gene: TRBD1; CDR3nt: TGTGCCAGCAGTGATCCGGTCAGGGGGTGGAGACTGTTTTTT; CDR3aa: CASSDPVRGWRLFF
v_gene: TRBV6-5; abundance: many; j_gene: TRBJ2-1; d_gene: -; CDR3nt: TGTGCCAGCAGTTACGGCCCCGTCGGTGAGCAGTTCTTC; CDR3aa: CASSYGPVGEQFF
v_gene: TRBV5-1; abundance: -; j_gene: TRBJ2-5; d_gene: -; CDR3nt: TGCGCCAGCAGCTGGAGCCCGAAACAGGAGACCCAGTACTTC; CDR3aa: CASSWSPKQETQYF
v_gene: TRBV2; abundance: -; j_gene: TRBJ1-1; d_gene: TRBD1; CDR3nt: TGTGCCAGCAGTTCCGACAGGGGGCTCACTGAAGCTTTCTTT; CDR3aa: CASSSDRGLTEAFF
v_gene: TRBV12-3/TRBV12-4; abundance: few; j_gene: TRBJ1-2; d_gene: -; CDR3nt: TGTGCCAGCAGTCCATACACGGGCCCCGCCTGGGGCTACACCTTC; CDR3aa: CASSPYTGPAWGYTF
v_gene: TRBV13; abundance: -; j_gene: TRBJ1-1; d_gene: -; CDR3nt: TGTGCCAGCAAAGGGGGGCTGGTCACTGAAGCTTTCTTT; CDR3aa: CASKGGLVTEAFF
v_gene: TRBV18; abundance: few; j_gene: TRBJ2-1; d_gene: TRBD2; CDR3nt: TGTGCCAGCTCACCAGTTGGACTAGCGGGGAAAGAGCAGTTCTTC; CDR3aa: CASSPVGLAGKEQFF
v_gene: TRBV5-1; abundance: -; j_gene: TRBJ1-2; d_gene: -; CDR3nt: TGCGCCAGCAGCTTGTCGAGGAACTATGGCTACACCTTC; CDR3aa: CASSLSRNYGYTF
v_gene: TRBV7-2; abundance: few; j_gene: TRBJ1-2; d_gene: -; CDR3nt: TGTGCCAGCAGCTTTCGGGCGATAGATCAGGGCTACACCTTC; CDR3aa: CASSFRAIDQGYTF
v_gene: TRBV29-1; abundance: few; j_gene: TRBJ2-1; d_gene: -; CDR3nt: TGCAGCGTTGAGTGGTCGGCCTACAATGAGCAGTTCTTC; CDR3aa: CSVEWSAYNEQFF
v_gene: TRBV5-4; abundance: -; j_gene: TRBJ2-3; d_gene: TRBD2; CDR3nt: TGTGCCAGCAGCCTGACTAGCGGGGGGCAACAGGATACGCAGTATTTT; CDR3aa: CASSLTSGGQQDTQYF
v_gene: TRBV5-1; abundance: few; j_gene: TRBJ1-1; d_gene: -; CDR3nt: TGCGCCAGCAGCTTGGCCCCCAGCAGGGTATCTGAAGCTTTCTTT; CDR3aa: CASSLAPSRVSEAFF
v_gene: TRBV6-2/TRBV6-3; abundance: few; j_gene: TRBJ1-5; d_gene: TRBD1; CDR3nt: TGTGCCAGCAGTTACTCCGGGACAGGGTCCAATCAGCCCCAGCATTTT; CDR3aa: CASSYSGTGSNQPQHF
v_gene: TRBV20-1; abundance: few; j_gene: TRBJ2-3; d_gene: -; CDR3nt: TGCAGTGCTAGTGCAACAGATACGCAGTATTTT; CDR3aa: CSASATDTQYF
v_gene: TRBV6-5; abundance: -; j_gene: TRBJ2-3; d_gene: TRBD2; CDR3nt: TGTGCCAGCAGTTACACTAGCGGGGGCACAGATACGCAGTATTTT; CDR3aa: CASSYTSGGTDTQYF
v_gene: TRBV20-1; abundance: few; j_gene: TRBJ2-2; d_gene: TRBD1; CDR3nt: TGCAGTGCGACACAGGGGGCTTTCGACACCGGGGAGCTGTTTTTT; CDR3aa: CSATQGAFDTGELFF
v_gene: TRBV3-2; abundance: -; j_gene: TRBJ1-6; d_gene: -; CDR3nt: TGTGCCAGCAGCCGCGCCAAGTCCCGGCTAACTAATTCACCCCTCCACTTT; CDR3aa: CASSRAKSRLTNSPLHF
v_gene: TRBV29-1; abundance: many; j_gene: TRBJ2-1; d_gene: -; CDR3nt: TGCAGCGTCCCCCGGGGGTTAGCCGGCGTAGAATACAATGAGCAGTTCTTC; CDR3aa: CSVPRGLAGVEYNEQFF
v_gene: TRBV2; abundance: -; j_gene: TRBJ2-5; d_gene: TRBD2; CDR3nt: TGTGCCATCCGGGGGGTCATCGGACACTCGTACCAAGAGACCCAGTACTTC; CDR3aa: CAIRGVIGHSYQETQYF
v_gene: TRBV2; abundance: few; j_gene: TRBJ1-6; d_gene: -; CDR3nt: TGTGCCAGCAGCCCCCTCAGCGGGGGTTCACCCCTCCACTTT; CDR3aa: CASSPLSGGSPLHF
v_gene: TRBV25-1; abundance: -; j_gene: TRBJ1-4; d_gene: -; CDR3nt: TGTGCCAGCAGTGAGAGGTTGGCAACTAATGAAAAACTGTTTTTT; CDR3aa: CASSERLATNEKLFF
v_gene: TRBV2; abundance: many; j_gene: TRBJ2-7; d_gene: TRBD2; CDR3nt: TGTGCCAGCAGTGGGGGACTAGCGGGGGGCGGCCCGTACGAGCAGTACTTC; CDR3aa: CASSGGLAGGGPYEQYF
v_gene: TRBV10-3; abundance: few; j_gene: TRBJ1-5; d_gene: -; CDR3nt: TGTGCCATCGGGGTTAATCAGCCCCAGCATTTT; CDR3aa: CAIGVNQPQHF